This T cell receptor beta chain originates from a study of Graves' ophthalmopathy and Graves' hyperthyroidism. At the level of the study: Samples of peripheral blood were obtained at initial diagnosis, prior to treatment of any kind. Points from the study as a whole: The model forecast ophthalmopathy progression, reaching around 66% sensitivity and about 72% specificity. Most thyroid-expanded clonotypes exceeding 0.001 frequency were also found in blood.

This clonotype was found many times. Its antigen is not identified. Amplification targeted the TCR beta CDR3 regions, with RNA transcripts as the source material. Amplification began with first-round RT-PCR using HTBI primers, then second-round multiplex PCR was performed. MiXCR was run by TCRdb on the multiplex PCR reads, yielding one entry per CDR3 protein. The table shows about 480,000 distinct CDR3 sequences, with 14% occurring only once. Patients were left out if they had other autoimmune diseases, uncontrolled infections, pregnancy or lactation. This CDR3 is built from 16 residues. CDR1 is MNHEY and CDR2 is SVGAGI in the germline V gene. V lost 4 bases to trimming and J lost 5 bases; unmatched junction nucleotides: 5.

The gene calls are TRBV6-5 and TRBJ2-2, with 12 bases fitting TRBD2. Sequenced material: blood. The source of this sequence is a woman in her thirties with Graves' ophthalmopathy. Here the CDR3 DNA reads TGTGCCAGCAGTTCCAGACTAGCGGGAGATACCGGGGAGCTGTTTTTT. Residues: CASSSRLAGDTGELFF.